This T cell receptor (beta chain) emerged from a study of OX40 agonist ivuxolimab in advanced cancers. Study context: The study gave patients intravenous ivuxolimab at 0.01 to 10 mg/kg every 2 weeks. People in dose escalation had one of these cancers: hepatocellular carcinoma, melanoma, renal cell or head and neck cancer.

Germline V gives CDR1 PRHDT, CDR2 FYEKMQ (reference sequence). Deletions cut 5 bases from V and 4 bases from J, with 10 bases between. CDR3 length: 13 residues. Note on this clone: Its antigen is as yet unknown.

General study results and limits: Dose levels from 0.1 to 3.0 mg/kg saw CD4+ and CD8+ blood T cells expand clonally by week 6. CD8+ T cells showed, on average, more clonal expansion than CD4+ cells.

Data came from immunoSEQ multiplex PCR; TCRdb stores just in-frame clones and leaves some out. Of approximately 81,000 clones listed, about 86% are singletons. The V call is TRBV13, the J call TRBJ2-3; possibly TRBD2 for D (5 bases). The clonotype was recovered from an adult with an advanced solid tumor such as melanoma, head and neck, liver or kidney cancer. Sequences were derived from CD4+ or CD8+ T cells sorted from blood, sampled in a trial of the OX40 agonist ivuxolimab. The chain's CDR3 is CASSAGAADTQYF. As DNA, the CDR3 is TGTGCCAGCAGCGCGGGCGCCGCAGATACGCAGTATTTT.